This TCR beta chain comes out of a study of cytomegalovirus exposure and HLA in healthy donors. PCR used 60 Vbeta primers and 13 Jbeta primers. Profiled with immunoSEQ multiplex PCR; TCRdb holds only in-frame clones, not every one. Among about 170,000 clones listed, 84% were seen once. Material: PBMCs. This receptor was taken from a boy aged 2-9 years in good health and CMV-seronegative.

In DNA form, the CDR3 reads TGTGCCAGCAGCTTAGGTCTGGGCGGACTAGCGGGAGAAACCGGGGAGCTGTTTTTT. This gives the protein CASSLGLGGLAGETGELFF. The chain employs TRBV11-3 and TRBJ2-2, with 13 positions matching TRBD2. V dropped 1 base and J dropped 5; count of bases not matched to a gene: 10. CDR3 length: 19 amino acids. CDR1 SGHNT and CDR2 YENEEA come from the germline V gene. The variable domain in full, completed from reference TRBV11-3 and TRBJ2-2, reads EAGVVQSPRYKIIEKKQPVAFWCNPISGHNTLYWYLQNLGQGPELLIRYENEEAVDDSQLPKDRFSAERLKGVDSTLKIQPAELGDSAVYLCASSLGLGGLAGETGELFFGEGSRLTVL.